The TCR beta chain described here comes from a study of T cells in Graves' hyperthyroidism and ophthalmopathy. This clonotype was seen ten or more times. This CDR3 comprises 13 residues. The V end was cut by 5 bases, the J end by 3 bases, with 10 bases between. CDR1 is SGHAT, CDR2 FQNNGV, per germline. The investigators amplified TCR beta CDR3 regions from RNA transcripts. HTBI primers were the set used in a first-round RT-PCR of the TCR CDR3. Each CDR3 protein gets one entry after TCRdb re-called the multiplex PCR reads with MiXCR. In the table there are about 300,000 distinct CDR3 sequences, less than 20% of which are singletons.

The rearrangement links TRBV11-2 to TRBJ1-2; tentative D call: TRBD1 (5 bases). The sequence came from a man aged 45-65 years with Graves' ophthalmopathy. The sample was blood. The CDR3 region has the DNA TGTGCCAGCAGCCCATCGGGGGACTATGGCTACACCTTC. It specifies CASSPSGDYGYTF. Combining the CDR3 with reference TRBV11-2 and TRBJ1-2 gives the whole variable domain EAGVAQSPRYKIIEKRQSVAFWCNPISGHATLYWYQQILGQGPKLLIQFQNNGVVDDSQLPKDRFSAERLKGVDSTLKIQPAKLEDSAVYLCASSPSGDYGYTFGSGTRLTVV.